This entry concerns a single T cell receptor beta chain. The germline gives CDR1 MNHEY, CDR2 SVGAGI. V was clipped by 1 base and J by 6 bases, with 6 bases between them. The CDR3 is 12 residues long. The data derive from a study of cytomegalovirus exposure and HLA in healthy donors. Both 60 Vbeta primers and 13 Jbeta primers went into the PCR. Libraries were prepared by immunoSEQ multiplex PCR; TCRdb keeps only in-frame clonotypes and omits some of them. The top ten hold about 1.3% of the sample, which has about 140,000 clones, roughly 76% seen once. The sequenced sample was PBMCs. This TCR was recovered from a female donor in good health and CMV-seronegative. V gene TRBV6-5 combines with J gene TRBJ1-1; a weak D match, TRBD1 (5 bases). The chain's CDR3 is CASSYLGAEAFF. In nucleotides, the CDR3 is TGTGCCAGCAGTTACTTAGGGGCTGAAGCTTTCTTT.